These T cell receptor beta chains were read from a single sample in a study of blood T cell repertoires in COVID-19. Measured with immunoSEQ multiplex PCR; TCRdb has only the in-frame clones, and not every one. The data show several thousand clones, roughly nine tenths seen once. The sequencing sample was made of peripheral blood. All receptors derive from a human donor in a cohort sampled during active COVID-19. The CDR3 runs from the conserved cysteine through the conserved F or W. D genes are given only for firm matches. A row's size may be missing; if present it is once, few, many or a size class.

abundance,v_gene,j_gene,d_gene,CDR3aa,CDR3nt
-,TRBV3-1/TRBV3-2,TRBJ2-6,TRBD1,CASSYRGTGANVLTF,TGTGCCAGCAGCTACAGGGGAACCGGGGCCAACGTCCTGACTTTC
-,TRBV4-1,TRBJ2-7,TRBD1,CASSQQVDRDEQYF,TGCGCCAGCAGCCAACAAGTCGACAGGGACGAGCAGTACTTC
-,TRBV18,TRBJ2-5,TRBD2,CASTLSGGRETQYF,TGTGCCAGCACTCTCTCGGGGGGGAGAGAGACCCAGTACTTC
-,TRBV15,TRBJ2-4,TRBD1,CATSKDRGVKNIQYF,TGTGCCACCAGCAAGGACAGGGGGGTCAAAAACATTCAGTACTTC
-,TRBV24-1,TRBJ1-5,-,CATSAGDQPQHF,TGTGCCACCAGTGCAGGCGATCAGCCCCAGCATTTT
-,TRBV4-1,TRBJ1-1,-,CASSQGGVNTEAFF,TGCGCCAGCAGCCAAGGAGGAGTGAACACTGAAGCTTTCTTT
once,TRBV3-1/TRBV3-2,TRBJ1-5,TRBD1,CASSQRDRGQPQHF,TGTGCCAGCAGCCAGAGGGACAGGGGTCAGCCCCAGCATTTT
-,TRBV6-5,TRBJ2-7,TRBD1,CASSYSNRGRYEQYF,TGTGCCAGCAGTTACTCGAACAGGGGGCGGTACGAGCAGTACTTC
-,TRBV10-1,TRBJ1-6,TRBD1,CASSERDRGSDGSPLHF,TGCGCCAGCAGTGAAAGGGACAGGGGAAGTGATGGTTCACCCCTCCACTTT
-,TRBV9,TRBJ2-5,TRBD2,CASSVSSSGAGETQYF,TGTGCCAGCAGCGTCTCGTCTAGCGGGGCGGGAGAGACCCAGTACTTC
-,TRBV27,TRBJ1-1,TRBD1,CASSLWTGETEAFF,TGTGCCAGCAGTTTATGGACAGGGGAAACTGAAGCTTTCTTT
-,TRBV15,TRBJ1-4,-,CATSRAQSGGRKLFF,TGTGCCACCAGCAGGGCTCAAAGTGGGGGCAGAAAACTGTTTTTT
once,TRBV12-3/TRBV12-4,TRBJ1-5,-,CASSPQSGQPQHF,TGTGCCAGCAGTCCTCAATCGGGACAGCCCCAGCATTTT
-,TRBV7-8,TRBJ2-2,-,CASSGRVPGELFF,TGTGCCAGCAGCGGCAGGGTACCCGGGGAGCTGTTTTTT
-,TRBV9,TRBJ2-1,-,CASSVATVGSSYNEQFF,TGTGCCAGCAGCGTAGCTACGGTGGGGAGCTCCTACAATGAGCAGTTCTTC
few,TRBV24-1,TRBJ1-5,TRBD1,CATSDPGQGGSNQPQHF,TGTGCCACCAGTGACCCCGGACAGGGTGGAAGCAATCAGCCCCAGCATTTT
-,TRBV7-3,TRBJ1-6,TRBD1,CASSSGTATSPLHF,TGTGCCAGCAGCTCCGGGACAGCGACTTCACCCCTCCACTTT
-,TRBV5-1,TRBJ2-3,TRBD2,CASRPSSGGGTDTQYF,TGCGCCAGCAGACCATCCAGCGGGGGCGGTACAGATACGCAGTATTTT
-,TRBV5-6,TRBJ2-2,-,CASSFQTNTGELFF,TGTGCCAGCAGCTTCCAGACGAACACCGGGGAGCTGTTTTTT
-,TRBV5-1,TRBJ2-3,-,CASSPEGLVNTDTQYF,TGCGCCAGCAGCCCAGAGGGACTTGTAAACACAGATACGCAGTATTTT
-,TRBV24-1,TRBJ2-2,TRBD2,CATSDPRAGGPDTGELFF,TGTGCCACCAGTGACCCCAGAGCGGGGGGGCCGGACACCGGGGAGCTGTTTTTT
-,TRBV5-5,TRBJ2-7,-,CASILPGTPYEQYF,TGTGCCAGCATTTTGCCCGGGACTCCCTACGAGCAGTACTTC
few,TRBV21-1,TRBJ2-3,-,CASFPRITDTQYF,TGTGCCAGCTTTCCGCGGATCACAGATACGCAGTATTTT
-,TRBV5-3,TRBJ2-5,TRBD2,CARTGRSSGGRETQYF,TGTGCCAGAACGGGTAGGTCTAGCGGGGGTAGGGAGACCCAGTACTTC
-,TRBV6-2/TRBV6-3,TRBJ2-5,-,CASSHGGLQETQYF,TGTGCCAGCAGCCACGGGGGTCTCCAAGAGACCCAGTACTTC
-,TRBV19,TRBJ1-3,-,CASSIPQGSSGNTIYF,TGTGCCAGTAGTATACCCCAGGGTTCGTCTGGAAACACCATATATTTT
-,TRBV7-2,TRBJ1-1,TRBD1,CASSRDRNTEAFF,TGTGCCAGCAGCCGGGACAGGAACACTGAAGCTTTCTTT
-,TRBV15,TRBJ2-5,-,CATTLGGGETQYF,TGTGCCACCACCTTGGGGGGAGGAGAGACCCAGTACTTC
-,TRBV5-1,TRBJ2-2,TRBD2,CASSLGLAGNTGELFF,TGCGCCAGCAGCTTGGGACTAGCGGGAAACACCGGGGAGCTGTTTTTT
-,TRBV5-6,TRBJ1-4,-,CASSAPGLTNEKLFF,TGTGCCAGCAGCGCCCCAGGGCTGACTAATGAAAAACTGTTTTTT
-,TRBV15,TRBJ2-4,TRBD2,CATSRGLAGIAKNIQYF,TGTGCCACCAGCAGGGGTCTAGCGGGGATAGCCAAAAACATTCAGTACTTC
once,TRBV2,TRBJ1-2,TRBD1,CASRPGQGSGGYTF,TGTGCCAGCAGACCGGGACAGGGTAGTGGTGGCTACACCTTC
-,TRBV6-5,TRBJ2-1,TRBD1,CASRGWTGPGDEQFF,TGTGCCAGCAGGGGGTGGACAGGCCCTGGGGATGAGCAGTTCTTC
-,TRBV4-1,TRBJ1-2,TRBD1,CASSQEGRDRGFYGYTF,TGCGCCAGCAGCCAAGAGGGAAGGGACAGGGGATTCTATGGCTACACCTTC
-,TRBV11-3,TRBJ2-2,TRBD1,CASSARDRSGELFF,TGTGCCAGCAGCGCGCGGGACAGGTCCGGGGAGCTGTTTTTT
-,TRBV6-5,TRBJ1-2,TRBD1,CASSPRQGGYTF,TGTGCCAGCAGTCCACGACAGGGCGGCTACACCTTC
few,TRBV6-5,TRBJ1-2,TRBD1,CASRATGAYGYTF,TGTGCCAGCAGGGCAACAGGGGCCTATGGCTACACCTTC
-,TRBV7-3,TRBJ2-2,TRBD2,CASSLIGGDTGELFF,TGTGCCAGCAGCCTGATTGGGGGGGACACCGGGGAGCTGTTTTTT
-,TRBV5-4,TRBJ1-2,-,CASSLGAGGGYTF,TGTGCCAGCAGCTTGGGGGCCGGGGGTGGCTACACCTTC
-,TRBV3-1/TRBV3-2,TRBJ2-5,TRBD2,CASSPGLAGAETQYF,TGTGCCAGCAGCCCCGGACTAGCGGGGGCAGAGACCCAGTACTTC
once,TRBV7-9,TRBJ2-1,-,CASSLSSNEQFF,TGTGCCAGCAGCTTATCCAGCAATGAGCAGTTCTTC